A selection of T cell receptor beta chains follows, all from one sample in a study of identical twins. One entry per CDR3 protein, called by TCRdb with MiXCR from the 5' RACE reads. The data contain some 210,000 distinct CDR3 sequences, approximately 15% of them singletons. This sample was shared with a second study, whose subject was T cells expressing NK-cell markers.

The material sequenced was CD8+ T cells sorted from blood. The source is a young woman in good health. Each CDR3 is given with its conserved first and last residue. A D gene is named only where the DNA matches it firmly. Clone sizes are given selectively: once, few, many, or a class where the clone is expanded.

abundance	v_gene	d_gene	j_gene	CDR3aa	CDR3nt
many	TRBV7-7	NA	TRBJ2-5	CASSPVLGGTQYF	TGTGCTAGCAGCCCCGTCTTAGGCGGGACCCAGTACTTC
NA	TRBV28	NA	TRBJ2-5	CASSLSGQIQETQYF	TGTGCCAGCAGTTTATCAGGGCAGATACAAGAGACCCAGTACTTC
NA	TRBV10-2	TRBD2	TRBJ2-7	CASSVRLAVTYEQYF	TGCGCCAGCAGCGTCAGACTAGCGGTGACCTACGAGCAGTACTTC
NA	TRBV12-3/TRBV12-4	TRBD1	TRBJ1-5	CASSLGTGVQPQHF	TGTGCCAGCAGCCTCGGGACAGGGGTGCAGCCCCAGCATTTT
NA	TRBV11-2	NA	TRBJ2-5	CASSALWGQQETQYF	TGTGCCAGCAGCGCCTTGTGGGGGCAGCAAGAGACCCAGTACTTC
NA	TRBV7-2	NA	TRBJ2-3	CASSFRTLLSTDTQYF	TGTGCCAGCAGCTTTAGGACCCTCTTGAGCACAGATACGCAGTATTTT
few	TRBV6-2/TRBV6-3	NA	TRBJ2-5	CASSSWTNQETQYF	TGTGCCAGCAGTTCCTGGACCAATCAAGAGACCCAGTACTTC
few	TRBV5-6	NA	TRBJ2-7	CASVEGGDYEQYF	TGTGCCAGCGTTGAGGGTGGAGACTACGAGCAGTACTTC
few	TRBV2	NA	TRBJ1-5	CASSDGAGSRPQHF	TGTGCCAGCAGTGACGGGGCAGGGAGCCGGCCCCAGCATTTT
NA	TRBV11-2	NA	TRBJ2-7	CASSSLGVVGEQYF	TGTGCCAGCAGCTCCCTCGGGGTCGTCGGCGAGCAGTACTTC
few	TRBV6-2/TRBV6-3	NA	TRBJ2-4	CASSFSGNIQYF	TGTGCCAGCAGTTTCAGCGGAAACATTCAGTACTTC
few	TRBV15	NA	TRBJ2-1	CATSRDGGPNEQFF	TGTGCCACCAGCAGAGATGGGGGTCCCAATGAGCAGTTCTTC
NA	TRBV29-1	NA	TRBJ2-1	CSVAARATYNEQFF	TGCAGCGTTGCGGCTAGGGCAACTTACAATGAGCAGTTCTTC
few	TRBV12-3/TRBV12-4	TRBD2	TRBJ2-1	CASSSGLAGGGVEQFF	TGTGCCAGCAGCTCGGGACTAGCGGGAGGGGGGGTAGAGCAGTTCTTC
few	TRBV7-8	NA	TRBJ2-5	CASSPENELQYF	TGTGCCAGCAGCCCCGAGAACGAACTCCAGTACTTC
NA	TRBV9	TRBD1	TRBJ1-1	CASSLTGVPMNTEAFF	TGTGCCAGCAGCCTAACAGGGGTCCCCATGAACACTGAAGCTTTCTTT
many	TRBV5-1	TRBD2	TRBJ2-1	CASSSGLAGEAEQFF	TGCGCCAGCAGCTCGGGACTAGCGGGGGAAGCTGAGCAGTTCTTC
NA	TRBV12-3/TRBV12-4	TRBD2	TRBJ2-1	CASRTRGGGNNEQFF	TGTGCCAGCAGAACCCGGGGCGGGGGGAACAATGAGCAGTTCTTC
few	TRBV28	NA	TRBJ2-3	CASSFRRDTQYF	TGTGCCAGCAGTTTCCGAAGAGATACGCAGTATTTT
NA	TRBV12-3/TRBV12-4	NA	TRBJ2-5	CASSLAGSRLF	TGTGCCAGCAGTCTGGCCGGCAGCCGCCTATTC
few	TRBV20-1	NA	TRBJ1-1	CSARQGTEAFF	TGCAGTGCTAGGCAAGGGACTGAAGCTTTCTTT
few	TRBV11-2	NA	TRBJ2-5	CASSPTMPQETQYF	TGTGCCAGCAGCCCGACCATGCCCCAAGAGACCCAGTACTTC
few	TRBV2	NA	TRBJ1-3	CASVGNTIYF	TGTGCCAGCGTGGGAAACACCATATATTTT
NA	TRBV29-1	TRBD1	TRBJ2-3	CSLATRDRESDTQYF	TGCAGCTTAGCAACCCGGGACAGGGAGTCAGATACGCAGTATTTT
NA	TRBV4-1	NA	TRBJ2-2	CASTRTVGNTGELFF	TGCGCCAGCACCCGGACGGTGGGGAACACCGGGGAGCTGTTTTTT
NA	TRBV7-8	TRBD1	TRBJ2-1	CASSPGTGGDHNEQFF	TGTGCCAGCAGCCCCGGGACAGGGGGGGACCACAATGAGCAGTTCTTC
few	TRBV5-1	NA	TRBJ2-7	CASSLVAGHTTRTYEQYF	TGCGCCAGCAGCTTGGTAGCAGGCCACACGACGAGAACCTACGAGCAGTACTTC
NA	TRBV6-5	TRBD1	TRBJ2-3	CASSYSGGWGTDTQYF	TGTGCCAGCAGTTACTCAGGGGGCTGGGGCACAGATACGCAGTATTTT
few	TRBV7-2	NA	TRBJ2-1	CASSISSNEQFF	TGTGCCAGCAGTATTAGCAGCAATGAGCAGTTCTTC
NA	TRBV15	NA	TRBJ2-3	CATSTPRVAASTDTQYF	TGTGCCACCAGCACCCCCCGGGTAGCGGCTAGCACAGATACGCAGTATTTT
NA	TRBV5-6	TRBD2	TRBJ2-5	CASSLELAGVETQYF	TGTGCCAGCAGCTTGGAGCTAGCGGGAGTGGAGACCCAGTACTTC
NA	TRBV10-3	NA	TRBJ2-7	CAINTDSRYEQYF	TGTGCCATCAATACCGACTCCCGCTACGAGCAGTACTTC
few	TRBV5-1	TRBD1	TRBJ2-7	CASSFLQGAQRVGCEQYF	TGCGCCAGCAGCTTCCTACAGGGGGCGCAAAGGGTTGGCTGCGAGCAGTACTTC
NA	TRBV2	NA	TRBJ2-1	CASSPAGPNEQFF	TGTGCCAGCAGTCCTGCGGGGCCTAATGAGCAGTTCTTC
NA	TRBV12-3/TRBV12-4	NA	TRBJ2-1	CASRWDQYNEQFF	TGTGCCAGCAGGTGGGACCAGTACAATGAGCAGTTCTTC
few	TRBV20-1	NA	TRBJ2-3	CSARTVYPSGADTQYF	TGCAGTGCTAGGACCGTATATCCTTCTGGTGCAGATACGCAGTATTTT
NA	TRBV12-3/TRBV12-4	TRBD2	TRBJ2-1	CASSFLASGMENEQFF	TGTGCCAGCAGTTTTTTGGCTAGCGGGATGGAAAATGAGCAGTTCTTC
few	TRBV13	NA	TRBJ2-3	CASSALFRSGDTQYF	TGTGCCAGCAGCGCCCTATTTCGATCCGGAGATACGCAGTATTTT
few	TRBV7-2	NA	TRBJ2-7	CASSLYINEQYF	TGTGCCAGCAGCTTATATATCAACGAGCAGTACTTC
NA	TRBV12-3/TRBV12-4	TRBD2	TRBJ2-2	CASSLVPSGSLELFF	TGTGCCAGCAGTTTAGTACCCAGCGGGAGTTTGGAGCTGTTTTTT
NA	TRBV9	TRBD1	TRBJ1-1	CASSPGTGETEAFF	TGTGCCAGCAGCCCGGGGACAGGGGAAACTGAAGCTTTCTTT
NA	TRBV11-2	NA	TRBJ2-3	CASRPIALTDTQYF	TGTGCCAGCAGACCGATAGCGCTTACAGATACGCAGTATTTT
NA	TRBV27	NA	TRBJ2-3	CASRDRGTDTQYF	TGTGCCAGCAGGGATCGGGGGACAGATACGCAGTATTTT
NA	TRBV6-5	NA	TRBJ1-3	CASSSPVSSGNTIYF	TGTGCCAGCAGTTCGCCGGTGAGCTCTGGAAACACCATATATTTT
NA	TRBV12-3/TRBV12-4	TRBD1	TRBJ2-2	CASNHGTENTGELFF	TGTGCCAGCAATCACGGGACAGAAAACACCGGGGAGCTGTTTTTT
NA	TRBV5-6	NA	TRBJ2-2	CAITPGPNTGELFF	TGTGCCATCACCCCCGGGCCGAACACCGGGGAGCTGTTTTTT
NA	TRBV5-4	NA	TRBJ2-5	CASRGKQETQYF	TGTGCCAGCAGGGGGAAACAAGAGACCCAGTACTTC
few	TRBV7-6	TRBD2	TRBJ2-7	CASSLAAGTRSYEQYF	TGTGCCAGCAGCTTAGCGGCCGGGACTAGGTCCTACGAGCAGTACTTC
NA	TRBV5-5	NA	TRBJ1-5	CASSPGTGNQPQHF	TGTGCCAGCAGTCCCGGGACCGGCAATCAGCCCCAGCATTTT
NA	TRBV12-3/TRBV12-4	NA	TRBJ2-1	CASSPAGHRSYNEQFF	TGTGCCAGCAGTCCCGCAGGGCACCGCTCCTACAATGAGCAGTTCTTC
NA	TRBV20-1	NA	TRBJ2-7	CSARPSAEGNYEQYF	TGCAGTGCTAGGCCTTCGGCGGAGGGAAACTACGAGCAGTACTTC
NA	TRBV7-9	NA	TRBJ1-2	CASSLGTPYGYTF	TGTGCCAGCAGCCTTGGGACGCCATATGGCTACACCTTC
few	TRBV5-6	TRBD1	TRBJ1-5	CASSLGTASNQPQHF	TGTGCCAGCAGCCTAGGGACAGCGAGCAATCAGCCCCAGCATTTT
NA	TRBV12-3/TRBV12-4	NA	TRBJ2-3	CASSSVGGTDTQYF	TGTGCCAGCAGTTCAGTTGGGGGGACAGATACGCAGTATTTT
few	TRBV11-2	TRBD2	TRBJ2-1	CASSLGFSGALTYNEQFF	TGTGCCAGCAGCCTCGGGTTCAGCGGGGCTCTAACCTACAATGAGCAGTTCTTC
NA	TRBV20-1	TRBD2	TRBJ2-1	CSASGGLAGGFEQFF	TGCAGTGCTAGTGGCGGGCTAGCGGGAGGCTTTGAGCAGTTCTTC
NA	TRBV3-1	TRBD2	TRBJ2-7	CASSPHGEGPSSSYEQYF	TGTGCCAGCAGCCCACACGGGGAGGGACCCAGTAGCTCCTATGAGCAGTACTTC
once	TRBV4-1	TRBD2	TRBJ2-3	CASSQEGLLAGGTDTQYF	TGCGCCAGCAGCCAAGAGGGGCTACTAGCGGGGGGCACAGATACGCAGTATTTT
NA	TRBV11-2	TRBD1	TRBJ2-7	CASSLYGPRAGGWWEQYF	TGTGCCAGCAGCTTATATGGTCCCCGAGCAGGGGGCTGGTGGGAGCAGTACTTC
NA	TRBV3-1	NA	TRBJ2-7	CASSQNSRSYEQYF	TGTGCCAGCAGCCAAAACAGTAGATCCTACGAGCAGTACTTC